The clone carrying this T cell receptor (beta chain) has a single count. The V gene's germline CDR1 is MGHRA and CDR2 YSYEKL. The CDR3 totals 13 residues. Between the trimmed V and J ends, which lost 1 base and 6 bases, there was a span of 9 bases. This specimen comes from a study of blood T cells in healthy people across ages. Next came a second PCR, run for about 7 to 12 cycles, which used a sample-barcoded 5' primer along with a J-beta primer mix. Each CDR3 protein gets one entry after TCRdb re-called the 5' RACE reads with MiXCR. The table records about 1,400,000 distinct CDR3 sequences, approximately 38% of them present only once.

The rearrangement joins TRBV4-1 to TRBJ1-1, with D possibly being TRBD1 (5 bases). The source of this sequence is a woman aged 18-29 years in good health. Source material: blood. Here the CDR3 DNA reads TGCGCCAGCAGCCAAGTGTTCAGGGCTGAAGCTTTCTTT. It translates to CASSQVFRAEAFF.